This T cell receptor beta chain was sequenced in a study of cytomegalovirus exposure and HLA in healthy donors. The CDR3 spans 12 residues. V was pared by 3 bases and J by 11 bases, with 13 bases between. Per germline, CDR1 SGHTA and CDR2 FQGNSA. In the case of this clone: Its antigen is unidentified.

13 Jbeta primers and 60 Vbeta primers were used for the PCR. Per the authors' pipeline: A later analysis counted 65 million to 80 million unique TCR beta chains, some 11 million shared. Data came from immunoSEQ multiplex PCR; TCRdb stores just in-frame clones and leaves some out. That table supplies the V and J calls and clone size; D and trimming were determined from the DNA. Of approximately 75,000 clones in the sample, around 64% were seen once. Study findings and constraints: Most CMV-associated TCR beta chains were later found to appear HLA-restricted. The classifier was said to identify cytomegalovirus status with high specificity and sensitivity.

The origin of this receptor is a man aged 35-49 years in good health and CMV-seropositive. Sequencing was carried out using PBMCs. This chain connects TRBV7-2 to TRBJ1-1; D unresolved. CDR3 DNA: TGTGCCAGCAGCTTCTCCGGGATGGCGGCTTTCTTT. Protein: CASSFSGMAAFF.